This is a list of T cell receptor beta chains from one sample in a study of T cells in Graves' hyperthyroidism and ophthalmopathy. In TCRdb, the multiplex PCR reads were re-called with MiXCR into one record per CDR3 protein. The sample carries 360,000 or so distinct CDR3 sequences, roughly 15% recorded once. The specimen sequenced was blood. All receptors derive from a woman aged 60-75 years with Graves' ophthalmopathy. Each CDR3 is given with its conserved first and last residue. Fields, in order: V gene, J gene, CDR3 protein.

V gene: TRBV5-1; J gene: TRBJ1-1; CDR3 protein: CASSPLGPENTEAFF
V gene: TRBV6-5; J gene: TRBJ2-3; CDR3 protein: CASSYWASGSTDTQYF
V gene: TRBV2; J gene: TRBJ2-5; CDR3 protein: CASSRDRAEETQYF
V gene: TRBV28; J gene: TRBJ2-3; CDR3 protein: CASSLSSLPDTQYF
V gene: TRBV18; J gene: TRBJ2-7; CDR3 protein: CASSPDRLSSYEQYF
V gene: TRBV5-1; J gene: TRBJ1-4; CDR3 protein: CASSLQGSDEKLFF
V gene: TRBV6-9; J gene: TRBJ2-1; CDR3 protein: CASSLSGHYNEQFF
V gene: TRBV6-1; J gene: TRBJ2-1; CDR3 protein: CASSPRTLDNEQFF
V gene: TRBV19; J gene: TRBJ1-1; CDR3 protein: CASSIIPWDTEAFF
V gene: TRBV7-2; J gene: TRBJ1-5; CDR3 protein: CASSLEVRGSNQPQHF
V gene: TRBV24-1; J gene: TRBJ2-1; CDR3 protein: CATSDSRLDDYNEQFF
V gene: TRBV7-7; J gene: TRBJ2-2; CDR3 protein: CASSLARGQDTGELFF
V gene: TRBV14; J gene: TRBJ2-1; CDR3 protein: CASAREGGGEQFF
V gene: TRBV19; J gene: TRBJ2-3; CDR3 protein: CASSKLVAADDTQYF
V gene: TRBV10-3; J gene: TRBJ1-2; CDR3 protein: CAISGDGGIYGYTF
V gene: TRBV5-1; J gene: TRBJ2-3; CDR3 protein: CASSPGLAYSTDTQYF
V gene: TRBV29-1; J gene: TRBJ2-7; CDR3 protein: CSVERPRYEQYF
V gene: TRBV5-1; J gene: TRBJ2-3; CDR3 protein: CASSLEGARTDTQYF
V gene: TRBV24-1; J gene: TRBJ2-3; CDR3 protein: CATSDSWGHISTDTQYF
V gene: TRBV29-1; J gene: TRBJ2-7; CDR3 protein: CSVLRDSAYEQYF
V gene: TRBV6-5; J gene: TRBJ1-2; CDR3 protein: CASSYSRHIYGYTF
V gene: TRBV14; J gene: TRBJ1-1; CDR3 protein: CASSQDWSGTAEAFF
V gene: TRBV7-2; J gene: TRBJ2-7; CDR3 protein: CASKRAGALIYEQYF
V gene: TRBV27; J gene: TRBJ2-7; CDR3 protein: CASSWGLAGSGEQYF
V gene: TRBV3-1; J gene: TRBJ2-7; CDR3 protein: CASRLTGYEQYF
V gene: TRBV24-1; J gene: TRBJ1-1; CDR3 protein: CATSDKGGTEAFF
V gene: TRBV20-1; J gene: TRBJ2-3; CDR3 protein: CSAFKTAVSTDTQYF
V gene: TRBV6-1; J gene: TRBJ2-1; CDR3 protein: CASRSPRQGQDEQFF
V gene: TRBV2; J gene: TRBJ2-3; CDR3 protein: CASFSPGTRTDTQYF
V gene: TRBV2; J gene: TRBJ2-3; CDR3 protein: CASIAGGPTDTQYF
V gene: TRBV28; J gene: TRBJ1-1; CDR3 protein: CASSLQSDTEAFF
V gene: TRBV2; J gene: TRBJ2-2; CDR3 protein: CASRRVWELFF
V gene: TRBV5-1; J gene: TRBJ2-1; CDR3 protein: CASSYPSGGGLEQFF
V gene: TRBV30; J gene: TRBJ1-1; CDR3 protein: CAWRHPNTEAFF
V gene: TRBV20-1; J gene: TRBJ2-1; CDR3 protein: CSARSVSYNEQFF
V gene: TRBV15; J gene: TRBJ2-7; CDR3 protein: CATSRDPNSGGWEQYF
V gene: TRBV3-1; J gene: TRBJ2-7; CDR3 protein: CASSGGGLAGSYEQYF
V gene: TRBV27; J gene: TRBJ1-1; CDR3 protein: CASSLRRVSEAFF
V gene: TRBV7-9; J gene: TRBJ2-5; CDR3 protein: CASSLGGLADQETQYF
V gene: TRBV4-1; J gene: TRBJ1-1; CDR3 protein: CATGVRGGTEAFF
V gene: TRBV28; J gene: TRBJ1-1; CDR3 protein: CASSLSGALTEAFF
V gene: TRBV5-1; J gene: TRBJ2-5; CDR3 protein: CASSFRSGQGARETQYF
V gene: TRBV7-3; J gene: TRBJ2-3; CDR3 protein: CASSLLGSTDTQYF
V gene: TRBV6-1; J gene: TRBJ2-7; CDR3 protein: CASLIRGDTYEQYF
V gene: TRBV5-1; J gene: TRBJ1-1; CDR3 protein: CASSEGRGLDTEAFF
V gene: TRBV20-1; J gene: TRBJ2-3; CDR3 protein: CSAPPPLAGDTDTQYF
V gene: TRBV18; J gene: TRBJ1-5; CDR3 protein: CASSPYTGGVQPQHF